Each of the 8 T cell receptor beta chains below was sequenced from the same sample in a study of cytomegalovirus exposure and HLA in healthy donors. The study ran its PCR with 60 Vbeta and 13 Jbeta primers. Profiled with immunoSEQ multiplex PCR; TCRdb holds only in-frame clones, not every one. This sample carries under 250,000 clones, around 79% of them seen once, and the ten largest clones take less than 2%. The sample taken for sequencing was PBMCs. The receptors were gathered from a male donor in good health and CMV-seronegative.

The rearrangement links TRBV7-8 to TRBJ2-7; TRBD1 aligns across 9 bases. CDR1 is SGHVS and CDR2 is FQNEAQ in the germline V gene. After removal of 5 bases from V and 5 bases from J, the junction contained 10 bases not matched to a gene. The CDR3 totals 15 residues. The CDR3 region has the DNA TGTGCCAGCAGCGAGAGAGGGACAGGGTTCCACGAGCAGTACTTC. Translation: CASSERGTGFHEQYF.

Only a few counts were recorded for this clone. This chain links TRBV6-5 with TRBJ2-5, with 9 bases aligning to TRBD1. Judging by the DNA end, TRBJ2-7 fits better; the J call may be wrong. CDR1 MNHEY and CDR2 SVGAGI come from the germline V gene. The CDR3 is made up of 15 amino acids. The CDR3 DNA reads TGTGCCAGCAGTTACGGGACAGGGAGCTCCTACGAGCAGTACTTC. Residues: CASSYGTGSSYEQYF.

V is TRBV7-6 and J is TRBJ2-4, with D possibly TRBD1 on 6 matching bases. V lost 5 bases and J lost 8, with 13 bases in between. Germline assignment: CDR1 SGHVS and CDR2 FNYEAQ. CDR3 length equals 13 residues. Here the CDR3 DNA reads TGTGCCAGCAGCCAGGACAGATTAGACATTCAGTACTTC. Translation gives CASSQDRLDIQYF.

This chain links TRBV7-2 with TRBJ2-7; TRBD2 might be the D (6 bases). Germline assignment: CDR1 SGHTA and CDR2 FQGNSA. The CDR3 has 15 residues. The V end was cut by 5 bases, the J end by 4 bases, with 18 bases between. The CDR3 DNA sequence: TGTGCCAGCAGCCAAGGACATTTGGAGGGGTACGAGCAGTACTTC. Its translation is CASSQGHLEGYEQYF.

The rearrangement uses TRBV28 and TRBJ1-1, with D perhaps matching TRBD1 (6 bases). This CDR3 contains 15 residues. CDR1 MDHEN and CDR2 SYDVKM come from the germline V gene. Deletions cut 3 bases from V and 3 bases from J, with 14 bases between. The CDR3 protein is CASSLVGGADTEAFF. CDR3 DNA: TGTGCCAGCAGTTTGGTAGGGGGGGCGGACACTGAAGCTTTCTTT. Complete variable domain (other parts from reference TRBV28 and TRBJ1-1): DVKVTQSSRYLVKRTGEKVFLECVQDMDHENMFWYRQDPGLGLRLIYFSYDVKMKEKGDIPEGYSVSREKKERFSLILESASTNQTSMYLCASSLVGGADTEAFFGQGTRLTVV.

The chain carries TRBV28 and TRBJ1-1; possibly TRBD1 for D (5 bases). CDR3 length: 14 amino acids. Per the germline V gene, CDR1 is MDHEN and CDR2 is SYDVKM. Trimming took off 4 bases at V and 4 bases at J, with 13 bases between the two ends. CDR3 residues: CASSSPSRGTEAFF. CDR3 sequence (DNA): TGTGCCAGCAGTTCCCCGTCAAGGGGCACTGAAGCTTTCTTT.

The chain joins TRBV19 to TRBJ1-1; 11 positions agree with TRBD1. In germline, CDR1 is LNHDA, CDR2 SQIVND (reference sequence). The CDR3 totals 20 residues. V trimming: 3 bases; J trimming: 1 base; junction bases outside the gene matches: 16. CDR3 DNA: TGTGCCAGTAGTATCAAGGACAGGGGGCGAGTAGGTGGCGGGAACACTGAAGCTTTCTTT. This gives the protein CASSIKDRGRVGGGNTEAFF.

This clone was counted between two and nine times. The chain employs TRBV7-9 and TRBJ1-2; a weak D match, TRBD1 (6 bases). Germline CDR1 reads SEHNR; CDR2 reads FQNEAQ (reference sequence). Between the trimmed V and J ends, which lost 5 bases and 2 bases, there was a span of 15 bases. The CDR3 extends over 15 amino acids. The CDR3, as DNA: TGTGCCAGCAGCGCCAGCCTTACAGGGAACTATGGCTACACCTTC. Its translation: CASSASLTGNYGYTF.